This entry lists 27 T cell receptor beta chains sequenced from one sample in a study of T cells after posttransplantation cyclophosphamide. Sequencing was performed with immunoSEQ multiplex PCR; in TCRdb, only in-frame clones are kept and a portion is missing. The record shows around 24,000 clones for this sample, with no singletons present. Sequences were obtained from PBMCs. Receptors originate from a woman aged 60-75 years in good health, CMV-negative, and a related stem cell transplant donor.

This clone has more than one count but fewer than ten. J is TRBJ1-5 and V is TRBV7-2; 10 bases fit TRBD1. Unmatched junction bases numbered 11, after V lost 0 bases and J lost 6 bases. This CDR3 contains 18 residues. CDR1 is SGHTA and CDR2 is FQGNSA in the germline V gene. CDR3 sequence (DNA): TGTGCCAGCAGCTTAGCGGGACAGGGGAGGTGGGATAGTCAGCCCCAGCATTTT. This gives the protein CASSLAGQGRWDSQPQHF.

This clone has a count of ten or more. The chain carries TRBV7-9 and TRBJ1-4; TRBD1 matches 10 bases. CDR1 and CDR2 from the germline V gene are SEHNR and FQNEAQ (reference sequence). Trimming removed 4 bases from V and 7 bases from J; junction bases left unmatched: 3. The length of the CDR3 is 14 residues. The CDR3 sequence is CASSYDRGREKLFF. The CDR3 DNA reads as TGTGCCAGCAGCTACGACAGGGGGCGTGAAAAACTGTTTTTT.

This clone was picked up many times. This sequence joins TRBV7-3 and TRBJ2-3; D gene ambiguous. V lost 2 bases and J 4 bases, leaving 10 bases between the germline ends. Germline V lookup: CDR1 SGHTA, CDR2 FQGTGA. The CDR3 is 14 amino acids. CDR3 nucleotide sequence: TGTGCCAGCAGCTTATTTGGCCAGGCAGATACGCAGTATTTT. This gives the protein CASSLFGQADTQYF.

This clone appeared many times. This chain links TRBV9 with TRBJ2-3; TRBD2 matches 10 bases. V shed 4 bases and J 5 bases; nucleotides not matched to a gene: 22. The CDR3 runs to 20 residues. CDR1 and CDR2 (germline): SGDLS, YYNGEE. The CDR3 region is CASSPGGLAGVSYTEDTQYF. The DNA for the CDR3 is TGTGCCAGCAGCCCAGGGGGGCTAGCGGGAGTTAGCTATACAGAAGATACGCAGTATTTT.

The sample holds many counts of this clone. The chain has TRBV7-8 and TRBJ2-3; D gene unclear. This CDR3 contains 12 residues. Germline V gene sequence: CDR1 SGHVS, CDR2 FQNEAQ. Trimming pared 5 bases from V and 4 bases from J, leaving 7 bases between. DNA for the CDR3: TGTGCCAGCAGCCTGTCGGCAGATACGCAGTATTTT. This gives the protein CASSLSADTQYF.

This clone came up many times. This rearrangement joins TRBV6-5 to TRBJ1-6, with 7 bases fitting TRBD1. The CDR3 runs to 14 residues. V lost 5 bases, J lost 6 bases, and 4 bases stayed unmatched. In germline, CDR1 is MNHEY, CDR2 SVGAGI. CDR3 residues: CASSKGQANSPLHF. CDR3 DNA sequence: TGTGCCAGCAGTAAAGGACAGGCTAATTCACCCCTCCACTTT.

This clone has ten or more counts. The V gene is TRBV5-1, the J gene TRBJ2-7, with 10 positions matching TRBD1. CDR1 and CDR2 (germline): SGHRS, YFSETQ. This CDR3 region has 15 residues. V lost 0 bases and J lost 7; bases outside the gene matches: 7. The CDR3 bases are TGCGCCAGCAGCTTGGCCGGGACAGGGGTCGAGGAGCAGTACTTC. Amino acids: CASSLAGTGVEEQYF. Drawing the rest from reference TRBV5-1 and TRBJ2-7, the complete variable domain is KAGVTQTPRYLIKTRGQQVTLSCSPISGHRSVSWYQQTPGQGLQFLFEYFSETQRNKGNFPGRFSGRQFSNSRSEMNVSTLELGDSALYLCASSLAGTGVEEQYFGPGTRLTVT.

This clone was seen at least ten times. The rearrangement links TRBV19 to TRBJ2-7; 8 bases match TRBD2. This CDR3 is 15 amino acids long. V trimming: 6 bases; J trimming: 1 base; junction bases outside the gene matches: 8. Germline V gene sequence: CDR1 LNHDA, CDR2 SQIVND (reference sequence). The CDR3 region is CASRGVASGSYEQYF. CDR3 sequence (DNA): TGTGCCAGTAGAGGAGTGGCTAGCGGGTCCTACGAGCAGTACTTC.

This clone was counted many times. This chain links TRBV6-6 with TRBJ1-6, with 7 bases fitting TRBD1. Germline V gene lookup returns CDR1 MNHNY and CDR2 SVGAGI (reference sequence). J lost 9 bases, V lost 0 bases, and 5 bases had no gene match. This CDR3 contains 15 residues. CDR3 sequence: CASSYSLGQLSPLHF. CDR3 DNA: TGTGCCAGCAGTTACTCCTTGGGACAGCTTTCACCCCTCCACTTT.

This clone was recorded many times. The CDR3 nucleotides are TGTGCCAGCAGTTCACTCCGGGATTATGGCTACACCTTC. Protein: CASSSLRDYGYTF. The rearrangement links TRBV27 to TRBJ1-2; D is ambiguous. Deletions cut 4 bases from V and 5 bases from J, with 11 bases between. Germline CDR1 reads MNHEY; CDR2 reads SMNVEV (reference sequence). The CDR3 runs to 13 residues.

This clone has a count of ten or more. The chain employs TRBV6-5 and TRBJ1-2, with 9 bases fitting TRBD1. This CDR3 has 13 residues. Trimming cost V 5 bases and J 7 bases; bases outside gene matches: 5. CDR1 and CDR2 (germline): MNHEY, SVGAGI. The CDR3 DNA follows: TGTGCCAGCAGTCCACTGACAGGGGGTGGCTACACCTTC. It yields the protein CASSPLTGGGYTF.

This clone was recorded at least ten times. V gene TRBV6-6 combines with J gene TRBJ1-2, with D uncertain. The CDR3 covers 12 residues. Germline V CDR1 and CDR2: MNHNY, SVGAGI (reference sequence). Trimming took off 6 bases at V and 8 bases at J, with 13 bases between the two ends. The CDR3 DNA reads TGTGCCAGCAGGTCAGCGCTGCGGGGCTACACCTTC. Translated: CASRSALRGYTF.

The J gene is TRBJ1-2, the V gene TRBV9, with a tentative D call TRBD1 (6 bases). Germline CDR1 and CDR2: SGDLS and YYNGEE. V was trimmed by 4 bases and J by 12 bases, leaving 16 bases between them. This CDR3 contains 12 residues. The chain's CDR3 is CASSSSTGVNTF. For the CDR3, the DNA is TGTGCCAGCAGCTCCTCGACAGGAGTCAACACCTTC.

This clone was counted at least ten times. The chain joins TRBV28 to TRBJ1-5; D is uncertain. The V gene lost 5 bases and the J gene lost 0 bases, with 11 bases spanning the gap. CDR3 length equals 15 residues. The germline CDR1 and CDR2 sequences are MDHEN and SYDVKM. The CDR3 region has the DNA TGTGCCAGCAGTCTAACGGGTAATAGCAATCAGCCCCAGCATTTT. Translated, it gives CASSLTGNSNQPQHF.

In this sample, this clone turned up a few times. V usage is TRBV20-1 and J usage is TRBJ2-7, with D possibly TRBD1 on 7 matching bases. This CDR3 contains 11 residues. CDR1 DFQATT and CDR2 SNEGSKA come from the germline V gene (reference sequence). In nucleotides, the CDR3 is TGCAGCTCAGGGGGGTCCCACGAGCAGTACTTC. Protein: CSSGGSHEQYF.

In this sample, this clone turned up many times. The chain couples TRBV4-3 to TRBJ2-3, with TRBD2 matching over 12 bases. The CDR3 spans 18 residues. Trimming at V came to 0 bases and at J to 2 bases, leaving 6 bases not matched to a gene. Germline V gives CDR1 LGHNA, CDR2 YSLEER. This CDR3 reads CASSQDGGLAGNTDTQYF. Written as DNA, the CDR3 is TGCGCCAGCAGCCAAGACGGAGGACTAGCGGGAAACACAGATACGCAGTATTTT.

This clone was seen many times. This rearrangement joins TRBV9 to TRBJ2-3; D may be TRBD1 (6 bases). The germline V gene encodes CDR1 SGDLS and CDR2 YYNGEE. Trimming left V 0 bases short and J 2 bases short, with 10 bases between. The CDR3 length is 15 residues. The CDR3 region is CASSVEGQYTDTQYF. CDR3 DNA: TGTGCCAGCAGCGTAGAGGGACAATACACAGATACGCAGTATTTT.

The rearrangement links TRBV11-1 to TRBJ2-5; TRBD2 agrees at 9 bases. The CDR3 is made up of 14 amino acids. V gave up 5 bases and J gave up 5 bases; unmatched junction bases: 6. Germline CDR1 is SGHAT and CDR2 is FQDESV (reference sequence). The CDR3 here is CASSTRGGMETQYF. CDR3 sequence (DNA): TGTGCCAGCAGCACGCGGGGGGGCATGGAGACCCAGTACTTC.

Many counts were recorded for this clone. The chain recombines TRBV5-1 with TRBJ2-5; TRBD1 aligns across 8 bases. V was pared by 2 bases and J by 1 base, with 7 bases of the junction left unmatched. Germline lookup yields CDR1 SGHRS and CDR2 YFSETQ. The CDR3 is 16 residues long. The CDR3 DNA is TGCGCCAGCAGCTTACCGACAGGGGACCCCCAAGAGACCCAGTACTTC. Protein sequence: CASSLPTGDPQETQYF.

There are many counts of this clone. The chain carries TRBV28 and TRBJ2-2; the match to TRBD2 covers 7 bases. The CDR3 is made up of 16 amino acids. The ends lost 8 bases at V and 6 bases at J; junction bases unmatched: 15. From germline, CDR1 is MDHEN and CDR2 SYDVKM. CDR3 DNA sequence: TGTGCCAGCTTTGGTAGGGAGGGAGCTTATGCCGGGGAGCTGTTTTTT. This gives the protein CASFGREGAYAGELFF.

In its sample, this clone ranks as medium-sized. V and J are TRBV9 and TRBJ1-1; D gene unclear. The CDR3 extends over 16 amino acids. Germline CDR1 and CDR2: SGDLS and YYNGEE. With 0 bases removed from V and 3 bases from J, the gap between germline ends came to 15 bases. The CDR3 sequence: CASSVGLSDGDTEAFF. The CDR3 DNA is TGTGCCAGCAGCGTAGGACTGAGCGACGGAGACACTGAAGCTTTCTTT.

Only a few counts were recorded for this clone. The gene calls are TRBV7-6 and TRBJ2-5; a weak D match, TRBD1 (6 bases). The germline CDR1 and CDR2 sequences are SGHVS and FNYEAQ. V shed 5 bases and J shed 4 bases, with 17 bases lying between them. The CDR3 runs to 15 residues. The CDR3 DNA is TGTGCCAGCAGCGGGGTTCAGGGGATAAGAGAGACCCAGTACTTC. This encodes CASSGVQGIRETQYF.

This clone was seen ten or more times. V usage is TRBV9 and J usage is TRBJ1-5; D is perhaps TRBD1 (5 bases). The CDR3 runs to 15 residues. The germline V and J ends were trimmed by 4 bases and 3 bases, with 14 bases remaining between them. CDR1 SGDLS and CDR2 YYNGEE come from the germline V gene. CDR3 in amino acids: CASSPGHLTNQPQHF. The CDR3 nucleotides are TGTGCCAGCAGCCCCGGACATCTTACCAATCAGCCCCAGCATTTT.

This clone was seen ten or more times. V usage is TRBV28 and J usage is TRBJ1-1, with 9 bases fitting TRBD1. The length of the CDR3 is 14 residues. Germline loops: CDR1 MDHEN, CDR2 SYDVKM. After removal of 8 bases from V and 12 bases from J, the junction contained 16 bases not matched to a gene. The CDR3, as DNA: TGTGCCAGCTTGAACGCCGGGACAGGGCTTGGGTCTTTCTTT. This sequence encodes CASLNAGTGLGSFF.

This clone has ten or more counts. The V and J genes are TRBV7-9 and TRBJ1-1, with no clear D. The germline gives CDR1 SEHNR, CDR2 FQNEAQ (reference sequence). The CDR3 is 12 residues long. The V and J ends lost 3 bases and 3 bases respectively, with 5 bases between them. CDR3 sequence (DNA): TGTGCCAGCAGCTTTAGTTACACTGAAGCTTTCTTT. Translating gives CASSFSYTEAFF.

This clone occurred a few times. The chain joins TRBV2 to TRBJ2-5; 11 nucleotides align to TRBD1. V was clipped by 7 bases and J by 5 bases; unmatched bases: 9. Germline loops: CDR1 SNHLY, CDR2 FYNNEI. The CDR3 spans 15 residues. The CDR3 reads CASKADRGLGETQYF. CDR3 bases: TGTGCCAGCAAGGCGGACAGGGGGCTCGGGGAGACCCAGTACTTC.

This clone was seen at least ten times. J is TRBJ1-2 and V is TRBV6-5; D gene ambiguous. CDR3 length: 15 residues. CDR1 is MNHEY and CDR2 is SVGAGI in the germline V gene. V lost 0 bases, J lost 4 bases, and 12 bases lay in between. The CDR3 region has the DNA TGTGCCAGCAGTTACTCGGGCAGAGCTATCTATGGCTACACCTTC. Translation: CASSYSGRAIYGYTF.